The sequence of this T cell receptor (beta chain) was determined in a study of T cell repertoires in cytomegalovirus infection. Using its own MiXCR run on the reads, TCRdb lists one record per CDR3 protein. The sample includes around 240,000 distinct CDR3 sequences, roughly 22% seen only once; the top ten take 15% to 20%. The CDR3 has 19 residues. The trim removed 6 bases at V and 7 bases at J, leaving 22 bases unmatched. Germline V gives CDR1 DFQATT, CDR2 SNEGSKA (reference sequence). The V call is TRBV20-1, the J call TRBJ2-5; 14 nucleotides match TRBD2. The source is a human donor in good health (CMV status not recorded). Some clones in this sample may be carry-over from other donors' samples. The sequencing input was CD8+ T cells from PBMCs. For the CDR3, the DNA is TGCAGTGCCCCGCCCGAAGGACTAGCGGGGGGTCCAGGACGGCGGACCCAGTACTTC. Translation gives CSAPPEGLAGGPGRRTQYF.